The clone carrying this T cell receptor beta chain was detected a few times. Its antigen is still unknown. The sample comes from a study of identical twins. TCRdb called the 5' RACE reads again in MiXCR, with one record for every CDR3 protein. The sample includes around 510,000 distinct CDR3 sequences, 13% to 15% of them seen just once. The ends lost 6 bases at V and 9 bases at J; junction bases unmatched: 12. The CDR3 covers 15 residues. Per germline, CDR1 MGHDK and CDR2 SYGVNS. Study-wide results and limits: Where out-of-frame alpha sequences were twin-shared, they showed excess low generation probability. While abundant cord blood beta clonotypes carried fewer insertions, memory repertoires showed no such pattern.

These data were also reused for a study on yellow fever vaccine responses in identical twins. From that report: Twins' vaccine T cell response reportedly seemed partly convergent, partly personalized.

Sequenced sample: CD4+ T cells sorted from blood. V gene TRBV25-1 combines with J gene TRBJ2-1; 9 nucleotides align to TRBD1. The receptor's source is a young woman in good health. Written as DNA, the CDR3 is TGTGCCAGCAGCCGAACTGGACAGGGGATAGGTGAGCAGTTCTTC. As protein: CASSRTGQGIGEQFF.